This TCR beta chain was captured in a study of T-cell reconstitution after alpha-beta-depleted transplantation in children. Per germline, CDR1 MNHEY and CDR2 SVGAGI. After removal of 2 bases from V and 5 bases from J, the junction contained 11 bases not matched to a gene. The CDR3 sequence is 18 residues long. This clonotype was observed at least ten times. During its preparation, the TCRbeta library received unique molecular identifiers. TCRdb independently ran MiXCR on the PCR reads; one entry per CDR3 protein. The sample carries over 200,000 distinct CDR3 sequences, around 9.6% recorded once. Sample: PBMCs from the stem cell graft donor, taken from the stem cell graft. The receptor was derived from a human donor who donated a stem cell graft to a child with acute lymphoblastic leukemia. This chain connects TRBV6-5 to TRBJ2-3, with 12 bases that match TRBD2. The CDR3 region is CASSYGPLAGGTKDTQYF. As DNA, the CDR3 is TGTGCCAGCAGTTACGGCCCTCTAGCGGGGGGGACTAAAGATACGCAGTATTTT.